The rows below give T cell receptor beta chains drawn from one sample of a study of beta chain features in type 1 diabetes. This table comes from immunoSEQ multiplex PCR, and its TCRdb copy is limited to in-frame clones, with some not included. The repertoire consists of fewer than 650,000 clones, with 15% to 18% occurring once and the leading ten covering approximately 0.087%. Sequenced input: naive CD4+ T cells from blood. The receptor source for this set is a man younger than 30 in good health. Each CDR3 is given with its conserved first and last residue. The D gene is left open where the match is weak. Some rows mark clone size as missing; the rest say once, few, many or name a class of expanded clone.

TRBV27	TRBD1	.	TRBJ2-7	TGTGCCAGCAGGGGACCGGGACAGGGCTCCTACGAGCAGTACTTC	CASRGPGQGSYEQYF
TRBV19	.	.	TRBJ1-1	TGTGCCAGTAGTCCCGGCAGGTGGGAAGCTTTCTTT	CASSPGRWEAFF
TRBV10-3	TRBD1	few	TRBJ2-7	TGTGCCATCGCCGGGACAGGGAGCTCCTACGAGCAGTACTTC	CAIAGTGSSYEQYF
TRBV7-6	.	few	TRBJ1-2	TGTGCCAGCAGCTTAAATTTGGCAAGGATAAGACAGGCAGGGCTTACTAACTATGGCTACACCTTC	CASSLNLARIRQAGLTNYGYTF
TRBV7-8	.	few	TRBJ2-4	TGTACAACCTATAGAGTTCGCGGGGTCGGAAACATTCAGTACTTC	CTTYRVRGVGNIQYF
TRBV20-1	.	.	TRBJ1-3	TGCAGTGCCAGGACTGGAAACACCATATATTTT	CSARTGNTIYF
TRBV28	.	few	TRBJ2-7	TGTGCCAGCAGTTTTCTGGGGTTAACCTACGAGCAGTACTTC	CASSFLGLTYEQYF
TRBV7-6	.	.	TRBJ2-7	TGTGCCAGCAGCCACCCTCAGGGGGAGCAGTACTTC	CASSHPQGEQYF
TRBV5-1	.	few	TRBJ1-2	TGCGCCAGCAGCTTTCCGGGGCAAAACTATGGCTACACCTTC	CASSFPGQNYGYTF
TRBV5-1	.	few	TRBJ1-1	TGCGCCAGCAGCACGGGCGGGAACACTGAAGCTTTCTTT	CASSTGGNTEAFF
TRBV19	TRBD2	.	TRBJ2-4	TGTGCCAGTAGTATCTTGGCTAGCGGGAGCCAGTACTTC	CASSILASGSQYF
TRBV18	.	few	TRBJ1-5	TGTGCCAGCTCACGGACAGATAGCAATCAGCCCCAGCATTTT	CASSRTDSNQPQHF
TRBV6-1	.	.	TRBJ2-1	TGTGCCAGCAGGCGCACCTACAATGAGCAGTTCTTC	CASRRTYNEQFF
TRBV5-1	.	few	TRBJ2-1	TGCGCCAGCAGCTTGGGGGGGCTTGAGCAGTTCTTC	CASSLGGLEQFF
TRBV28	.	.	TRBJ1-5	TGTGCCAGCAGGGTGAGCAATCAGCCCCAGCATTTT	CASRVSNQPQHF
TRBV2	TRBD1	few	TRBJ2-2	TGTGCCAGCAGTGAAGCGGTGACAGGGGGAAATACCGGGGAGCTGTTTTTT	CASSEAVTGGNTGELFF
TRBV28	.	.	TRBJ2-3	TGTGCCAGCAGTCCTCCAGCGCGAATGACGCAGTATTTT	CASSPPARMTQYF
TRBV6-6	TRBD1	.	TRBJ1-4	TGTGCCAGCAGCCCCGGGACAGGGGTTCCTAATGAAAAACTGTTTTTT	CASSPGTGVPNEKLFF
TRBV9	.	.	TRBJ2-6	TGTGCCAGCAGCGTAGGGGGTGGGGCCAACGTCCTGACTTTC	CASSVGGGANVLTF
TRBV27	TRBD2	few	TRBJ2-7	TGTGCCAGCAGACCTCGACTAGCGGGAGGGCACGAGCAGTACTTC	CASRPRLAGGHEQYF
TRBV28	TRBD1	few	TRBJ1-2	TGTGCCAGCAGTAGTAGGGACAGGGCCTTC	CASSSRDRAF
TRBV11-3	.	.	TRBJ2-2	TGTGCCAGCAGGACAGGGAACACCGGGGAGCTGTTTTTT	CASRTGNTGELFF
TRBV10-3	TRBD2	.	TRBJ2-7	TGTGTCATCAGCCCGACTTCTAGCGGGATTTCCGAGCAGTACTTC	CVISPTSSGISEQYF
TRBV6-5	TRBD1	.	TRBJ2-7	TGTGCCAGCAGTTCGGCCGGGACAGGGACCTACGAGCAGTACTTC	CASSSAGTGTYEQYF
TRBV6-1	.	.	TRBJ2-7	TGTGCCAGCAGTGAAGGAGGGGTCGGCTACGAGCAGTACTTC	CASSEGGVGYEQYF
TRBV2	.	.	TRBJ1-1	TGTGCCAGCACGTTAGCACAGAACACTGAAGCTTTCTTT	CASTLAQNTEAFF
TRBV10-3	TRBD2	.	TRBJ2-3	TGTGCCATCAGGCCAGCGGGGGGCGGCCCAGATACGCAGTATTTT	CAIRPAGGGPDTQYF
TRBV6-5	.	.	TRBJ2-2	TGTGCCAGCAGGCCACAGGGTAGGGGCACCGGGGAGCTGTTTTTT	CASRPQGRGTGELFF
TRBV7-2	TRBD2	few	TRBJ2-7	TGTGCCAGCAGCTCCCGGACTAGGATCTACGAGCAGTACTTC	CASSSRTRIYEQYF
TRBV5-6	.	.	TRBJ1-2	TGTGCCAGCAGCTTGGCTGCGGGGAATCGGGGCTACACCTTC	CASSLAAGNRGYTF
TRBV7-2	TRBD1	.	TRBJ2-7	TGTGCCAGCAGCCTGCCAGGGACAGGCAACTCCTACGAGCAGTACTTC	CASSLPGTGNSYEQYF
TRBV7-2	TRBD1	.	TRBJ1-2	TGTGCCAGCAGCTTAGAGTCCAGGGGGCATGGCTACACCTTC	CASSLESRGHGYTF
TRBV28	TRBD1	few	TRBJ1-2	TGTGCCAGCAGTTTGACCTCGACAGGGGGGATCTATGGCTACACCTTC	CASSLTSTGGIYGYTF
TRBV18	.	.	TRBJ2-7	TGTGCCAGCTCACCTGTTCGCTACGAGCAGTACTTC	CASSPVRYEQYF
TRBV27	.	few	TRBJ2-1	TGTGCCAGCACCTACAGGAGTAAGAATGAGCAGTTCTTC	CASTYRSKNEQFF
TRBV2	TRBD1	few	TRBJ1-5	TGTGCCAGCAGGGGGACAGCAGGCAATCAGCCCCAGCATTTT	CASRGTAGNQPQHF
TRBV5-4	TRBD1	few	TRBJ2-1	TGTGCCAGCAGCGGACAGGGGGCTCTGCGGGCCTCCTACAATGAGCAGTTCTTC	CASSGQGALRASYNEQFF
TRBV6-1	.	few	TRBJ1-2	TGTGCCAGCAGTGAAAGGCAGGGAATTGGCTATGGCTACACCTTC	CASSERQGIGYGYTF
TRBV10-3	.	.	TRBJ2-1	TGTGCCATCAGTGCTAGCGTGAGCTCCTACAATGAGCAGTTCTTC	CAISASVSSYNEQFF
TRBV19	.	few	TRBJ1-1	TGTGCCAGTAGTATAGATCCCACCACTGAAGCTTTCTTT	CASSIDPTTEAFF
TRBV19	TRBD2	.	TRBJ2-7	TGTGCCAGTAGTATCAGCGGGACCTCCTACGAGCAGTACTTC	CASSISGTSYEQYF
TRBV9	.	.	TRBJ2-7	TGTGCCAGCAGCGGGCAGGGTTCCTACGAGCAGTACTTC	CASSGQGSYEQYF
TRBV19	TRBD1	.	TRBJ2-7	TGTGCCAGTAGTGGATCGACAGGGGGTTACGAGCAGTACTTC	CASSGSTGGYEQYF
TRBV7-8	.	.	TRBJ2-6	TGTGCCAGCAGCTTAGCCAGGGTCGAGCGGGCCAACGTCCTGACTTTC	CASSLARVERANVLTF
TRBV7-9	TRBD2	.	TRBJ2-1	TGTGCCAGCACCCTCCTAGCGGGAGTAGGCAATGAGCAGTTCTTC	CASTLLAGVGNEQFF
TRBV5-4	TRBD2	few	TRBJ2-6	TGTGCCAGCAGCCCCGGGACTAGCGGGAGGCGCACTGGGGCCAACGTCCTGACTTTC	CASSPGTSGRRTGANVLTF
TRBV10-3	.	.	TRBJ2-2	TGTGCCATCAGCCGATTAAACACCGGGGAGCTGTTTTTT	CAISRLNTGELFF
TRBV4-3	.	few	TRBJ2-7	TGCGCCAGCAGCCAAGATCAAAACAGGGACGAGCAGTACTTC	CASSQDQNRDEQYF
TRBV12-5	.	few	TRBJ2-1	TGTGCTAGTGCCCTAAAGGGTGAGCAGTTCTTC	CASALKGEQFF
TRBV9	.	few	TRBJ2-1	TGTGCCAGCAGCGTATACACACGGGGATACAATGAGCAGTTCTTC	CASSVYTRGYNEQFF
TRBV28	.	few	TRBJ1-1	TGTGCCAGCAGTTTACCCGGTGTTGCCCTCACTGAAGCTTTCTTT	CASSLPGVALTEAFF
TRBV5-1	TRBD1	few	TRBJ1-6	TGCGCCAGCAGCCGAGGGGACAGCTCCTATAATTCACCCCTCCACTTT	CASSRGDSSYNSPLHF